This TCR beta chain stems from a study of blood T cell repertoires in COVID-19. Study-wide context: Specimens from acute and convalescent COVID-19 originated in the United States, Italy and Spain.

This CDR3 contains 13 residues. Looked up from germline, CDR1 is GTSNPN and CDR2 is SVGIG (reference sequence). The junction had 6 bases not matched to a gene; V was cut back by 7 bases and J by 3 bases. Here immunoSEQ multiplex PCR was the method, and the copy in TCRdb shows in-frame clones only, minus some. This sample carries about 76,000 clones, approximately 80% of them seen once, and the ten largest clones take about a sixth. Sequencing used peripheral blood. V and J are TRBV30 and TRBJ1-2; 9 bases match TRBD1. The receptor was isolated from a woman aged 55 to 70 with acute or convalescent COVID-19. CDR3 coding DNA: TGTGCCTCAAAGACAGGGGGGGACTATGGCTACACCTTC. This encodes CASKTGGDYGYTF.